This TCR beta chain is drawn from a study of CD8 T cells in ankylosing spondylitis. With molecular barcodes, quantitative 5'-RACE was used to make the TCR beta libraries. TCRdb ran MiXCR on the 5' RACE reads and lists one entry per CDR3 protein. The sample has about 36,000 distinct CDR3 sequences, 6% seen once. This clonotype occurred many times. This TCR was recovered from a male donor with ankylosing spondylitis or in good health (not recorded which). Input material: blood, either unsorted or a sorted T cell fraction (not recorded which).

The CDR3 loop is CASSQTFSGANVLTF. CDR3 nucleotides: TGTGCCAGCAGCCAAACGTTTAGCGGGGCCAACGTCCTGACTTTC. The chain carries TRBV7-9 and TRBJ2-6, with no clear D. CDR3 size: 15 residues. Deletions cut 5 bases from V and 4 bases from J, with 12 bases between. Germline V gene data show CDR1 as SEHNR and CDR2 as FQNEAQ (reference sequence).